This T cell receptor beta chain comes out of a study of T cell responses to AZD1222 COVID-19 vaccine. The CDR3 runs 17 residues. The germline gives CDR1 SGHNT, CDR2 YYREEE (reference sequence). With V trimmed by 10 bases and J by 10 bases, 21 bases remained unmatched. Produced via immunoSEQ multiplex PCR; TCRdb's table is partial and in-frame only. Altogether about 130,000 clones are present, 80% to 90% being singletons, with the ten largest covering roughly 8.9%. The specimen was peripheral blood, collected 28 days after the second AZD1222 dose. This sequence joins TRBV5-4 and TRBJ2-1; TRBD2 agrees at 12 bases. The receptor's source is an adult who received the AZD1222 COVID-19 vaccine. The CDR3 DNA reads as TGTGCCTGCTCCGGACAAAAGACTAGCGGGAGTTCTAAGGAGCAGTTCTTC. It translates to CACSGQKTSGSSKEQFF.